This T cell receptor (beta chain) was sequenced during a study of molecular identifiers for immune sequencing clone quantification. Study-level information: Sequencing covered four of five parts into which replicate RNA from about 20,000 or 100,000 naive CD8 cells was split.

V was cut by 4 bases and J by 2 bases, with 17 bases left in between. The CDR3 consists of 16 residues. Germline V lookup: CDR1 SGHKS, CDR2 YYEKEE (reference sequence). This clonotype came up many times. A single record per CDR3 protein comes from TCRdb applying MiXCR to the PCR reads. Counted here are a few hundred thousand distinct CDR3 sequences, roughly 24% occurring once; the ten biggest clones make up around 0.7%. The rearrangement uses TRBV5-5 and TRBJ2-3; D remains ambiguous. Material: naive CD8+ T cells from blood, with Jurkat cell RNA spiked in. Subset: FACS-sorted CD8+CD4-CCR7+CD45RA+ naive T cells. The receptor's source is a human donor in good health. Some libraries in this study had Jurkat cell RNA spiked in. DNA of the CDR3: TGTGCCAGCAGCCAACATAGCCGCACGGCCACAGATACGCAGTATTTT. Translated: CASSQHSRTATDTQYF. The complete variable domain, with remaining parts taken from reference TRBV5-5 and TRBJ2-3, reads DAGVTQSPTHLIKTRGQQVTLRCSPISGHKSVSWYQQVLGQGPQFIFQYYEKEERGRGNFPDRFSARQFPNYSSELNVNALLLGDSALYLCASSQHSRTATDTQYFGPGTRLTVL.